This T cell receptor (beta chain) appears in the sequencing data of a study of CD8 T cells in ankylosing spondylitis. Quantitative 5'-RACE with molecular barcodes generated TCR beta libraries. TCRdb reprocessed the 5' RACE reads with MiXCR, giving one entry per CDR3 protein. This sample carries 150,000 to 200,000 distinct CDR3 sequences, 30% to 40% of them seen once, and the ten largest clones take approximately 6%. This sequence was found in a male donor with ankylosing spondylitis. Material: synovial fluid, either unsorted or a sorted T cell fraction (not recorded which).

The CDR3 nucleotides are TGCGCCAGCAGCTTAATGTCAGACACTGAAGCTTTCTTT. This codes for CASSLMSDTEAFF. V is TRBV5-1 and J is TRBJ1-1; D unresolved. The CDR3 runs 13 residues. In germline, CDR1 is SGHRS, CDR2 YFSETQ. With 2 bases removed from V and 3 bases from J, the gap between germline ends came to 8 bases.